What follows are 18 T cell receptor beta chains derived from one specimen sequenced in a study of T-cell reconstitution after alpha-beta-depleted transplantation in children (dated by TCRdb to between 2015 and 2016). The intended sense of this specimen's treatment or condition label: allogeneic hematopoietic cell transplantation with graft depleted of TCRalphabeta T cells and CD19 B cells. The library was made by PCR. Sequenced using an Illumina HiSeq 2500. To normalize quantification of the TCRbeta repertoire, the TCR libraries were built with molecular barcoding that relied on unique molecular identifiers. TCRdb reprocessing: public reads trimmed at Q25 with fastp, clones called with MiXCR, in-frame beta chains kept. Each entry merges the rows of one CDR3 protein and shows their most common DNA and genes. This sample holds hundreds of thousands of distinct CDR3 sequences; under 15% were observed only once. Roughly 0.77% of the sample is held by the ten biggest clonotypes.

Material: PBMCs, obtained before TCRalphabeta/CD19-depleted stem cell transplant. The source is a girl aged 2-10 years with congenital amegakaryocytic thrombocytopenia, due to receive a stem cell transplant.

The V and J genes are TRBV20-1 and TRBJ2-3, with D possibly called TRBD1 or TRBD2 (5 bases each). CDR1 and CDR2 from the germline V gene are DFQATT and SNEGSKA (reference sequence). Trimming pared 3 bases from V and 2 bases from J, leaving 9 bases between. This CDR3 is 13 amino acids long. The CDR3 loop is CSASPGPTDTQYF. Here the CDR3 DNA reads TGCAGTGCTAGCCCGGGGCCCACAGATACGCAGTATTTT.

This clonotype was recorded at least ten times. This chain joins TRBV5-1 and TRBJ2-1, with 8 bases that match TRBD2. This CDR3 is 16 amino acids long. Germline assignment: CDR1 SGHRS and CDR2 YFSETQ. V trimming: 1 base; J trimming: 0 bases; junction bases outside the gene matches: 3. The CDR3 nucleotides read TGCGCCAGCAGCTTGTACGGGAGGGCCTCCTACAATGAGCAGTTCTTC. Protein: CASSLYGRASYNEQFF.

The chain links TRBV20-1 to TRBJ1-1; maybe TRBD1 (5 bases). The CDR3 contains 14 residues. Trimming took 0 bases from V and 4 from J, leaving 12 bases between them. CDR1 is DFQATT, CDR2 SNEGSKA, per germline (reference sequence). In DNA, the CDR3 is TGCAGTGCTAGAGAGCCGGAAAGGGGCACTGAAGCTTTCTTT. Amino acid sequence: CSAREPERGTEAFF.

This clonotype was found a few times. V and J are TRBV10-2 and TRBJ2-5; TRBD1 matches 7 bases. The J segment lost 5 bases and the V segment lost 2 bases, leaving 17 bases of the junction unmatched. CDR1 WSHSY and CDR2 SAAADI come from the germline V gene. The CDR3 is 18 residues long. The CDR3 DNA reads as TGCGCCAGCAGTGAGCAGGACAGGAATTTTGTAGAATCGGAGACCCAGTACTTC. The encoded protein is CASSEQDRNFVESETQYF.

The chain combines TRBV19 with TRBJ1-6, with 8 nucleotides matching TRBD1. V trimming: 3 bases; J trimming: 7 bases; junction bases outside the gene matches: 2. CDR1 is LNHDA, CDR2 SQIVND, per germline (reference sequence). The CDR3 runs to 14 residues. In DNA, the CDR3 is TGTGCCAGTAGTATCACAGGGGGGAATTCACCCCTCCACTTT. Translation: CASSITGGNSPLHF.

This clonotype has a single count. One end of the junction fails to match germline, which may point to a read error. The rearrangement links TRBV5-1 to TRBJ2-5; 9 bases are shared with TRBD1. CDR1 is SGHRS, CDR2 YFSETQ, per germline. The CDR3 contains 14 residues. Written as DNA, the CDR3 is TGCGCCAGCAGCCCGGGACAGGGACAAGAGACCCTGTACTTC. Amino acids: CASSPGQGQETLYF.

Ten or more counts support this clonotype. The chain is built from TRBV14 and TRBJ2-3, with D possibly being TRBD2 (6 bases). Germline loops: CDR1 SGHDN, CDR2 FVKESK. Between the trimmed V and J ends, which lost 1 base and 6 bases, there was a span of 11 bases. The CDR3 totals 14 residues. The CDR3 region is CASSQARDLDTQYF. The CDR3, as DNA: TGTGCCAGCAGCCAAGCGCGGGACCTCGATACGCAGTATTTT. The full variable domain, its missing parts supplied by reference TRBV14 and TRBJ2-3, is EAGVTQFPSHSVIEKGQTVTLRCDPISGHDNLYWYRRVMGKEIKFLLHFVKESKQDESGMPNNRFLAERTGGTYSTLKVQPAELEDSGVYFCASSQARDLDTQYFGPGTRLTVL.

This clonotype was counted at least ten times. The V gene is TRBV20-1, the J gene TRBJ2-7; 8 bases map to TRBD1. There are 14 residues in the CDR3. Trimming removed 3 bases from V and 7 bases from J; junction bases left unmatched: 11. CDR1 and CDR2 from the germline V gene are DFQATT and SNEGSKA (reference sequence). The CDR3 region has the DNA TGCAGTGCTAGTTGGACAGGGTTTTTGGGTGAGCAGTACTTC. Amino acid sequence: CSASWTGFLGEQYF.

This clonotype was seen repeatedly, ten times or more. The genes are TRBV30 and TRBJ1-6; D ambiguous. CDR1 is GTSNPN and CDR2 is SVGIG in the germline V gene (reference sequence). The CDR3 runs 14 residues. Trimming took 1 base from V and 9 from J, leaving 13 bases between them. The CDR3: CAWSEGQVASPLHF. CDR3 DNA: TGTGCCTGGAGTGAAGGTCAGGTGGCTTCACCCCTCCACTTT.

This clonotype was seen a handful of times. The CDR3 region has the DNA TGTGCCAGCAGCTTAGCGGCGGGTGGCGGGTACGAGCAGTACTTC. It encodes CASSLAAGGGYEQYF. This chain connects TRBV7-2 to TRBJ2-7; TRBD2 is a possible D gene (5 bases). The CDR3 extends over 15 amino acids. Germline CDR1 SGHTA, CDR2 FQGNSA. Between the trimmed V and J ends, which lost 0 bases and 4 bases, there was a span of 13 bases.

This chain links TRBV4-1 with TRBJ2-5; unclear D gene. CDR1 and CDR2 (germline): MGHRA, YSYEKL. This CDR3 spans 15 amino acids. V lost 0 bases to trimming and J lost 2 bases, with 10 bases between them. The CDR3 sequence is CASSQDRNIQETQYF. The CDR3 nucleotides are TGCGCCAGCAGCCAAGACCGGAACATACAAGAGACCCAGTACTTC.

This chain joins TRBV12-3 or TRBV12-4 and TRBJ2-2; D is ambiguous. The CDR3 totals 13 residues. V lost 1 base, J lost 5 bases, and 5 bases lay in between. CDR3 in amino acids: CASSLVETGELFF. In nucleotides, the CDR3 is TGTGCCAGCAGTTTAGTGGAAACCGGGGAGCTGTTTTTT.

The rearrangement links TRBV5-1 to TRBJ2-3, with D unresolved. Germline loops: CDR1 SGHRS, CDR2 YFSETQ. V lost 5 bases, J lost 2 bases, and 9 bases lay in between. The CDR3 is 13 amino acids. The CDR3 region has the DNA TGCGCCAGCAGGGCAAATAACACAGATACGCAGTATTTT. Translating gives CASRANNTDTQYF. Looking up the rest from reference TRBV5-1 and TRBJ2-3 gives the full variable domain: KAGVTQTPRYLIKTRGQQVTLSCSPISGHRSVSWYQQTPGQGLQFLFEYFSETQRNKGNFPGRFSGRQFSNSRSEMNVSTLELGDSALYLCASRANNTDTQYFGPGTRLTVL.

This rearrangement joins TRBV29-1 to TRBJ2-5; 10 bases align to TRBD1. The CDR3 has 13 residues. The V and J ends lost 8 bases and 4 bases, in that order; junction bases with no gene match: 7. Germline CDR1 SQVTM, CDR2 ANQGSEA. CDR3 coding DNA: TGCAGCAGCTCGACAGGGGGCGGAGAGACCCAGTACTTC. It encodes CSSSTGGGETQYF.

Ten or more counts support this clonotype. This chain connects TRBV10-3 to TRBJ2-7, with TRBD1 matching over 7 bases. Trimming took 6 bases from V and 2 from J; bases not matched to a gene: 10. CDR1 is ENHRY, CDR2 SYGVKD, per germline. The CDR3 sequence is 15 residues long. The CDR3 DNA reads TGTGCCATCAGCAGGGGACAGTCCCCCACCTACGAGCAGTACTTC. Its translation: CAISRGQSPTYEQYF.

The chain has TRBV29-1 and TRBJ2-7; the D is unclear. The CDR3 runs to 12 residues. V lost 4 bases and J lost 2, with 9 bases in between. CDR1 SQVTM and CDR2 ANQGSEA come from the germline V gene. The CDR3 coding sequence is TGCAGCGTTGCTTCGGATACCTACGAGCAGTACTTC. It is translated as CSVASDTYEQYF.

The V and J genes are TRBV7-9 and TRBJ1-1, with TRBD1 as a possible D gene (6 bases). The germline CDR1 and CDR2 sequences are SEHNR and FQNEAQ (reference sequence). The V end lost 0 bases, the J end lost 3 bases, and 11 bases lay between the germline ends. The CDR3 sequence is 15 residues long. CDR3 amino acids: CASSLAQGFYTEAFF. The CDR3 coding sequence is TGTGCCAGCAGCTTAGCCCAGGGGTTCTACACTGAAGCTTTCTTT.

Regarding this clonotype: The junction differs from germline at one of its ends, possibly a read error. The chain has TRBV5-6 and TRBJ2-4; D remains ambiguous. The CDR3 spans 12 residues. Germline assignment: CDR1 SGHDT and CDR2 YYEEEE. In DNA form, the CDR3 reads TGTGCCAGCAGCTTGACGACGAACAATCAGTACTTC. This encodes CASSLTTNNQYF.